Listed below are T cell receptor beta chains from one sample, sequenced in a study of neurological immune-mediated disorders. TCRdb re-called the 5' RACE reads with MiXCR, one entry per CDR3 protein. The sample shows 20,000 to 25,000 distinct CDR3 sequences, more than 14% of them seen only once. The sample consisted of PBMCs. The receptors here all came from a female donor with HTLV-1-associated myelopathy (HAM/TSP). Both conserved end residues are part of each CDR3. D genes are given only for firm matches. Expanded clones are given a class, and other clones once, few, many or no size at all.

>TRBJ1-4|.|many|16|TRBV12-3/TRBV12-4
TGTGCCAGCACCAACCGACAACAGGGCGGTGATGAAAAACTGTTTTTT
CASTNRQQGGDEKLFF
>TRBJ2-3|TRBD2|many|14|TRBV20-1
TGCAGTGCTTGGGGGGGGACTAGGACCGATACGCAGTATTTT
CSAWGGTRTDTQYF
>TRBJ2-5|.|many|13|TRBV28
TGTGCCAGCAGTCCACAGGGTAGGGAGACCCAGTACTTC
CASSPQGRETQYF
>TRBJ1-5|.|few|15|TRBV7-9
TGTGCCAGCAGTCCATCCGGACCGATCAATCAGCCCCAGCATTTT
CASSPSGPINQPQHF
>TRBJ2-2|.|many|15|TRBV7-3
TGTGCCAGCAGCTTACTGGGCCAGGGCACCGGGGAGCTGTTTTTT
CASSLLGQGTGELFF
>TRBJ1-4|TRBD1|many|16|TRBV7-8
TGTGCCAGCAGCTCGGGACAGGTTGCAACTAATGAAAAACTGTTTTTT
CASSSGQVATNEKLFF
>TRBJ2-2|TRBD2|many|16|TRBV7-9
TGTGCCAGCAGCTCCGGAACTAGCGGATACACCGGGGAGCTGTTTTTT
CASSSGTSGYTGELFF
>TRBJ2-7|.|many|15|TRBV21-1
TGTGCCAGCAACAAAAGGACTAGCAGCTCCTACGAGCAGTACTTC
CASNKRTSSSYEQYF
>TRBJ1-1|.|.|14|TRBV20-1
TGCAGTGCGTCAGCCCCGGCGATGTGGACTGAAGCTTTCTTT
CSASAPAMWTEAFF
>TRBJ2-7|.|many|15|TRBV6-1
TGTGCCAGCAGGTGCAGGGGTCCGAGCTCCTACGAGCAGTACTTC
CASRCRGPSSYEQYF
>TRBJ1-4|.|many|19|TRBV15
TGTGCCACCAGCAGAGATACCAGGGGTGAGGATGCAACTAATGAAAAACTGTTTTTT
CATSRDTRGEDATNEKLFF
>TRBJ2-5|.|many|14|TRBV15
TGTGCCACCAGCAGTCACAGGGCCGGAGAGACCCAGTACTTC
CATSSHRAGETQYF
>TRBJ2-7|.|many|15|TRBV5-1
TGCGCCAGCAGCGCCCAGCAGGGCTTAGGGTACGAGCAGTACTTC
CASSAQQGLGYEQYF
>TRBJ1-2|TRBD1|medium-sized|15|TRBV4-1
TGCGCCAGCAGCCAAGAATCCGGGACAGGTTATGGCTACACCTTC
CASSQESGTGYGYTF
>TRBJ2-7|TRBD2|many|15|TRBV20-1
TGCAGTGCTAGAGATAGCGGGGGGGATTCCTACGAGCAGTACTTC
CSARDSGGDSYEQYF